This T cell receptor (beta chain) was sequenced during a study of OX40 agonist ivuxolimab in advanced cancers. About the study as a whole: Ivuxolimab was an agonistic, fully human IgG2 monoclonal antibody directed against OX40 (CD134), a costimulatory receptor. Intravenous ivuxolimab was administered to patients every 2 weeks at six dose levels: 0.01, 0.1, 0.3, 1.5, 3 and 10 mg/kg. The paper reports the monotherapy dose-escalation portion (N ≈ 50 patients) of the phase I ivuxolimab trial. Among the roughly 50 dose-escalation patients, about 20 had hepatocellular carcinoma, 15 or so melanoma, 9 renal cell carcinoma and 9 head and neck cancer. A male proportion of 75% to 85% and a mean age of approximately 62 years, ranging from 23 to 79, were recorded for the dose-escalation cohort. The point of sequencing TCRbeta in the periphery was to test whether ivuxolimab changed TCR sequence diversity and drove clonal T-cell expansion. Patients were allowed to have had prior anti-PD-1, anti-PD-L1 or anti-CTLA-4 therapy, and 40% to 45% of the dose-escalation patients had been treated with checkpoint inhibitors. Three dose-escalation patients achieved partial responses, one with hepatocellular carcinoma and two with cutaneous melanoma.

The trial excluded patients who had a history of autoimmune disease or who were on systemic immunosuppression. Peripheral blood for TCR sequencing was drawn from every dose cohort at baseline, at cycle 4 day 1 and at cycle 7 day 1. Samples came from an open-label, multicenter, first-in-human phase I dose-escalation trial of ivuxolimab. Adults with locally advanced or metastatic head and neck squamous cell, hepatocellular, melanoma or renal cell carcinoma were enrolled in the trial. Before TCR sequencing, CD4+ and CD8+ T cells were separately sorted from peripheral blood. Concerning this clone: It lacks a known antigen. Base qualities are not recorded, but no much larger clone differs from it by a single base.

Findings and caveats that apply to the study as a whole: Low levels of normalized T-cell clonal expansion were also seen in some patients who did not respond. The antigen specificity of the clonally expanded peripheral T cells was not determined. After ivuxolimab, CD8+ T cells had more expanded clones than CD4+ T cells on average. At doses from 0.1 to 3.0 mg/kg, clonal expansion was seen in both CD4+ and CD8+ blood T cells between baseline and week 6. In the 0.1-3.0 mg/kg groups, partial responders had among the lowest normalized peripheral clonal expansion, particularly in CD8+ T cells.

Genomic DNA was extracted from sorted cells for sequencing of the TCRbeta CDR3 region. TCRbeta CDR3 regions were sequenced using the immunoSEQ Assay. Sourced from immuneACCESS, this table was stored by TCRdb with only in-frame sequences that have V and J called. A share of the clones is absent; for the studies checked, an unresolved V gene accounts for under half, and the remainder has no known explanation. The sample yields 55,000 to 70,000 clones; roughly 82% were counted once. The ten largest make up over 2% of the sample. Sequences MNHNS (CDR1) and SASEGT (CDR2) are obtained from the germline V gene. Relative to germline, V is 11 bases shorter and J is 0 bases shorter, with 8 bases between their ends. Spanning cysteine to phenylalanine, the CDR3 consists of 12 amino acids. Kept here is only the CDR3 DNA, which spans 36 bases and is read in frame from base 1.

Sequenced material: CD4+ or CD8+ T cells sorted from blood, taken in a trial of the OX40 agonist ivuxolimab. The chain is encoded by TRBV6-1 joined to TRBJ1-3; the D gene lacks a confident call. The sequence was obtained from an adult with an advanced solid tumor such as melanoma, head and neck, liver or kidney cancer. For the CDR3, the sequence is CALRGSGNTIYF. The DNA reads TGTGCCCTCCGGGGCTCTGGAAACACCATATATTTT.